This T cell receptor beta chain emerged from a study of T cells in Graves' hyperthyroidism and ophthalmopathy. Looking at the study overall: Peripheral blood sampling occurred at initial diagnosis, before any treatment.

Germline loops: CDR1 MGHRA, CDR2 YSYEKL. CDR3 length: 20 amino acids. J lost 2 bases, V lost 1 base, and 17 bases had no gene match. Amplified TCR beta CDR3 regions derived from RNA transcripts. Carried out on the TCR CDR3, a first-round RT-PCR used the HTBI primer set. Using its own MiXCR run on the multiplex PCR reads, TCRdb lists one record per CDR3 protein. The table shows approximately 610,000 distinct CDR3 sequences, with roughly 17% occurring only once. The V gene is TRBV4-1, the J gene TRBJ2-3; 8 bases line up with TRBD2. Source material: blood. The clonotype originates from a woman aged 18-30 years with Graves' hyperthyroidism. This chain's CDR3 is CASSQGGVRRSSGHTDTQYF. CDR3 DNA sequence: TGCGCCAGCAGCCAAGGCGGGGTAAGACGATCTAGCGGGCACACAGATACGCAGTATTTT.